A single sample is the source of the 7 T cell receptor beta chains below, sequenced in a study of blood T cell repertoires in COVID-19. The repertoire was sequenced with immunoSEQ multiplex PCR; TCRdb's copy has only in-frame clones and lacks some. Among about 82,000 clones listed, around 89% were seen once. The sample consisted of PBMCs or T cells enriched from blood (not recorded which). The receptors originated from a woman aged 45-59 years with acute COVID-19.

This clone has more than one count but fewer than ten. This chain links TRBV5-1 with TRBJ1-6; 7 bases match TRBD1. The CDR3 extends over 16 amino acids. Germline loops: CDR1 SGHRS, CDR2 YFSETQ. J lost 6 bases, V lost 1 base, and 7 bases had no gene match. CDR3 in amino acids: CASSLTGQIFNSPLHF. As DNA, the CDR3 is TGCGCCAGCAGCTTGACGGGACAGATTTTTAATTCACCCCTCCACTTT.

The chain uses TRBV6-1 and TRBJ1-5; 9 positions agree with TRBD1. CDR1 is MNHNS and CDR2 is SASEGT in the germline V gene. Trimming took 4 bases from V and 3 from J; bases not matched to a gene: 7. CDR3 length: 16 amino acids. CDR3 loop: CASSADRGALNQPQHF. The CDR3 nucleotides are TGTGCCAGCAGTGCCGACAGGGGGGCACTCAATCAGCCCCAGCATTTT.

The chain recombines TRBV28 with TRBJ1-5, with TRBD1 matching 7 bases. J gave up 2 bases and V 5 bases, and 3 bases lay outside the gene matches. Germline V gene data show CDR1 as MDHEN and CDR2 as SYDVKM. There are 14 residues in the CDR3. The CDR3 region has the DNA TGTGCCAGCAGTCAGGGGGGCGGCAATCAGCCCCAGCATTTT. Translation gives CASSQGGGNQPQHF.

V and J are TRBV27 and TRBJ1-1; 7 positions agree with TRBD1. The J segment lost 4 bases and the V segment lost 7 bases, leaving 6 bases of the junction unmatched. This CDR3 has 13 residues. Germline CDR1 MNHEY, CDR2 SMNVEV (reference sequence). CDR3 in DNA: TGTGCCAGCACCCTTTCAGGGGGCACTGAAGCTTTCTTT. This codes for CASTLSGGTEAFF.

This chain uses TRBV19 with TRBJ2-7, with 7 bases that match TRBD1. Germline CDR1 reads LNHDA; CDR2 reads SQIVND (reference sequence). This CDR3 region has 17 residues. V dropped 3 bases and J dropped 3; count of bases not matched to a gene: 14. Written as DNA, the CDR3 is TGTGCCAGTAGTATTCGTAACCAGGGGGTAGGGTTCTACGAGCAGTACTTC. Amino acids: CASSIRNQGVGFYEQYF.

This chain uses TRBV5-6 with TRBJ1-2; no clear D gene. V lost 0 bases, J lost 7 bases, and 13 bases lay in between. Germline lookup yields CDR1 SGHDT and CDR2 YYEEEE. The CDR3 runs 14 residues. The CDR3 is CASSLDWGASGYTF. DNA for the CDR3: TGTGCCAGCAGCTTGGATTGGGGAGCTAGTGGCTACACCTTC.

This clone appeared many times. The rearrangement links TRBV7-9 to TRBJ2-7; a weak D match, TRBD2 (6 bases). V lost 4 bases, J lost 5 bases, and 12 bases lay in between. Germline lookup yields CDR1 SEHNR and CDR2 FQNEAQ (reference sequence). The length of the CDR3 is 13 residues. The CDR3 region has the DNA TGTGCCAGCAGCTCTGGCGGGACCGACGAGCAGTACTTC. Translation: CASSSGGTDEQYF.